The 9 T cell receptor beta chains below come from one sample, sequenced in a study of beta chain features in type 1 diabetes. Their recognized antigens are unknown. Of the isolated RNA, all was reverse transcribed, and so the sequenced material was expressed TCRB transcripts. Produced via immunoSEQ multiplex PCR; TCRdb's table is partial and in-frame only. The table lists roughly 400,000 clones, around 9.6% of them singletons. Overall study results and limits: Type 1 diabetes patients had TCRB CDR3s that were shorter (moderately but significantly so) in all four CD4+ subsets.

Sequenced sample: central memory CD4+ T cells from blood. All receptors come from a man younger than 45 with type 1 diabetes.

This sequence joins TRBV5-1 and TRBJ2-7; possibly TRBD1 for D (6 bases). The CDR3 extends over 14 amino acids. With 4 bases removed from V and 12 bases from J, the gap between germline ends came to 23 bases. The V gene's germline CDR1 is SGHRS and CDR2 YFSETQ. This chain's CDR3 is CASSLEVTSGDRYF. Written as DNA, the CDR3 is TGCGCCAGCAGCCTGGAAGTAACATCAGGGGATCGGTACTTC.

This chain links TRBV7-6 with TRBJ2-1; 7 bases map to TRBD1. The CDR3 totals 14 residues. J lost 7 bases, V lost 2 bases, and 5 bases had no gene match. Looked up from germline, CDR1 is SGHVS and CDR2 is FNYEAQ. The CDR3 sequence: CASSLMTGWNEQFF. The CDR3, as DNA: TGTGCCAGCAGCTTAATGACAGGGTGGAATGAGCAGTTCTTC.

This clone was picked up a small number of times. This rearrangement joins TRBV18 to TRBJ2-7; a weak D match, TRBD1 (6 bases). Germline CDR1 is KGHSH and CDR2 is LQKENI. Trimming stripped 2 bases from V and 2 bases from J, with 10 bases between. There are 14 residues in the CDR3. This chain's CDR3 is CASSPGTLTYEQYF. In nucleotides, the CDR3 is TGTGCCAGCTCACCAGGGACACTGACCTACGAGCAGTACTTC.

This clone was picked up many times. This chain uses TRBV9 with TRBJ1-2; possibly TRBD1 for D (5 bases). The CDR3 loop spans 14 amino acids. The ends were cut back, 4 bases at V and 4 bases at J, with 14 bases in the middle. Germline V CDR1 and CDR2: SGDLS, YYNGEE. This CDR3 is CASSPTGTGYGYTF. The CDR3 DNA reads TGTGCCAGCAGCCCCACCGGGACGGGCTATGGCTACACCTTC.

This clone was detected only a few times. The gene calls are TRBV10-3 and TRBJ2-7; D gene ambiguous. Germline assignment: CDR1 ENHRY and CDR2 SYGVKD. The germline V and J ends were trimmed by 10 bases and 6 bases, with 13 bases remaining between them. This CDR3 has 11 amino acids. CDR3 sequence (DNA): TGTGCCAGCAGCGAATGGGGCGAGCAGTACTTC. Its protein is CASSEWGEQYF.

This clone appeared a few times. CDR3 DNA sequence: TGTGCCAGCAGTAGAGGACAGGGGGACACTGAAGCTTTCTTT. This encodes CASSRGQGDTEAFF. The rearrangement joins TRBV27 to TRBJ1-1; TRBD1 matches at 10 bases. Germline CDR1 reads MNHEY; CDR2 reads SMNVEV (reference sequence). The CDR3 spans 14 residues. Trimming removed 5 bases from V and 3 bases from J; junction bases left unmatched: 3.

This clone was counted a few times. J is TRBJ1-4 and V is TRBV27, with D perhaps matching TRBD1 (5 bases). CDR3 length: 13 residues. V gave up 3 bases and J gave up 6 bases, with 8 bases separating them. Germline V gene sequence: CDR1 MNHEY, CDR2 SMNVEV (reference sequence). CDR3 residues: CASSLGGYEKLFF. Written as DNA, the CDR3 is TGTGCCAGCAGTTTGGGGGGGTATGAAAAACTGTTTTTT.

The chain has TRBV5-6 and TRBJ2-5; tentatively, D is TRBD2 (7 bases). Trimming shortened V by 5 bases and J by 2 bases, and 13 bases separated the two germline ends. The V gene's germline CDR1 is SGHDT and CDR2 YYEEEE. The CDR3 loop spans 14 amino acids. The CDR3 loop reads CASRLQGGQETQYF. CDR3 DNA sequence: TGTGCCAGCAGGCTACAGGGAGGGCAAGAGACCCAGTACTTC.

In regard to this clone: An end of the junction does not agree with germline; a read error may underlie this. CDR3: CASRPDTGRGDDF. In DNA, the CDR3 is TGTGCCAGCCGACCCGACACTGGACGGGGGGATGATTTT. The chain has TRBV28 and TRBJ1-3, with a tentative D call TRBD1 (5 bases). The CDR3 spans 13 residues. Germline loops: CDR1 MDHEN, CDR2 SYDVKM.